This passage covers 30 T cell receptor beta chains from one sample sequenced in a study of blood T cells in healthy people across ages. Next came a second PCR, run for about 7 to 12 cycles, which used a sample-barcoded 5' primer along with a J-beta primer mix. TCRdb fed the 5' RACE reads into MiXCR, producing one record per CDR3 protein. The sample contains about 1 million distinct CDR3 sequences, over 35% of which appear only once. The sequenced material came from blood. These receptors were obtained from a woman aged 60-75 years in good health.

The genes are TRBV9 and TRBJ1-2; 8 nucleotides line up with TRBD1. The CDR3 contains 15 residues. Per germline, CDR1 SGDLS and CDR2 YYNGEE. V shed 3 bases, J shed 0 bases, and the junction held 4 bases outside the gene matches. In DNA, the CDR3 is TGTGCCAGCAGCGCCCAGACAGGGGCTAACTATGGCTACACCTTC. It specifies CASSAQTGANYGYTF.

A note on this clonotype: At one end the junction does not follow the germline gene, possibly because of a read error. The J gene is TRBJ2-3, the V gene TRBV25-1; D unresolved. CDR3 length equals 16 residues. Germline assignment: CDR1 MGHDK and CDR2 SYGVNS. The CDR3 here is CVSSDRARRYTDTQYF. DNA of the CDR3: TGTGTCAGCAGTGATCGGGCCAGGCGATACACAGATACGCAGTATTTT.

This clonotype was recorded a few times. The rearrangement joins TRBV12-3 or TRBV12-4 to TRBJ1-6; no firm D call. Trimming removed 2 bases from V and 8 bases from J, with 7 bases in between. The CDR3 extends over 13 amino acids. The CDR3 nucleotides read TGTGCCAGCAGTTTAACAGACTATTCACCCCTCCACTTT. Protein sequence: CASSLTDYSPLHF.

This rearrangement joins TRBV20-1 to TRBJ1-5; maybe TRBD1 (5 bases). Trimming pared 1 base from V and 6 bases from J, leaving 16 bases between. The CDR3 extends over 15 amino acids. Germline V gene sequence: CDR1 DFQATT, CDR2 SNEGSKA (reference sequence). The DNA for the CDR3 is TGCAGTGCTAGAGGGGGCGCGCGGGCGGGTCAGCCCCAGCATTTT. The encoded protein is CSARGGARAGQPQHF.

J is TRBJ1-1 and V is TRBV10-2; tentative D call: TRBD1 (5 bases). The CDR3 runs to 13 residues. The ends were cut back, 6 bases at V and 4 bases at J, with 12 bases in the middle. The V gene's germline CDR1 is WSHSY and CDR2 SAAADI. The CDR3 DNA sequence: TGCGCCAGCAGGCAGGGCGTAGGCACTGAAGCTTTCTTT. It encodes CASRQGVGTEAFF.

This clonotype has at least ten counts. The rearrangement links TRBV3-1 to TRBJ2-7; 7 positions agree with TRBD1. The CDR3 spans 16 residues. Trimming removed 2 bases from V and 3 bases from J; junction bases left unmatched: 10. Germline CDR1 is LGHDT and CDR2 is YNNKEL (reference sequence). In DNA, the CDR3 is TGTGCCAGCAGCCAACAACGGACAGGCCCCCACTACGAGCAGTACTTC. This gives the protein CASSQQRTGPHYEQYF.

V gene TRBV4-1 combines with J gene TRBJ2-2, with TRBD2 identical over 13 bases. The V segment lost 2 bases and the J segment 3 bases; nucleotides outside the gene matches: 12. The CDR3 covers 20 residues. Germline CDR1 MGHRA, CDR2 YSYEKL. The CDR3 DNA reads TGCGCCAGCAGCCAAAGAGGGGGGACTAGCGGGGACCGGGACACCGGGGAGCTGTTTTTT. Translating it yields CASSQRGGTSGDRDTGELFF.

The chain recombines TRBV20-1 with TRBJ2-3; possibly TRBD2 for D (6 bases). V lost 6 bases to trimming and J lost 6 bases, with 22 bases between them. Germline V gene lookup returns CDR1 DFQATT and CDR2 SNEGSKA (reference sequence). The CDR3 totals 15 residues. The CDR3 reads CSATPLARVGDTQYF. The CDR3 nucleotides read TGCAGTGCAACTCCTCTAGCGCGAGTTGGTGATACGCAGTATTTT.

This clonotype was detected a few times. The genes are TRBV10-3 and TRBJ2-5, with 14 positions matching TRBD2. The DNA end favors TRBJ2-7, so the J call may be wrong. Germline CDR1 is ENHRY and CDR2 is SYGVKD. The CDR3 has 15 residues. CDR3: CAISERTSGRYEQYF. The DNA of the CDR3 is TGTGCCATCAGCGAACGGACTAGCGGGAGGTACGAGCAGTACTTC.

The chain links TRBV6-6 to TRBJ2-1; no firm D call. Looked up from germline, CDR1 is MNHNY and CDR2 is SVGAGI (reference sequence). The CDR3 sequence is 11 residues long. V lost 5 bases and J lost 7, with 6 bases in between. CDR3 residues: CASSSKNEQFF. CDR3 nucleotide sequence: TGTGCCAGCAGTAGCAAAAATGAGCAGTTCTTC.

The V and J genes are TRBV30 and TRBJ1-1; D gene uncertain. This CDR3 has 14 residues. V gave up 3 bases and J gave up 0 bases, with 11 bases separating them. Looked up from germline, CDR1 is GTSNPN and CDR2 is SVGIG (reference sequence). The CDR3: CAWSDPSVNTEAFF. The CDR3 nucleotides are TGTGCCTGGAGCGACCCCAGCGTGAACACTGAAGCTTTCTTT.

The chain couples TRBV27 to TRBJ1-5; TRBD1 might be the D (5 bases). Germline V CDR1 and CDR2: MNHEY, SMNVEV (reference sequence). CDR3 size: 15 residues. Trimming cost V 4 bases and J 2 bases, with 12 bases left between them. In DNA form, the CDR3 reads TGTGCCAGCAGTTGGGCAGGGATGGGCAATCAGCCCCAGCATTTT. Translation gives CASSWAGMGNQPQHF.

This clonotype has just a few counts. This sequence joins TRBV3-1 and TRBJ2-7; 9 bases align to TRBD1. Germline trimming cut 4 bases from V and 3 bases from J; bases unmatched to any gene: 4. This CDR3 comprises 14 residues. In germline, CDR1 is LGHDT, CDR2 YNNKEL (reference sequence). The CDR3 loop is CASSPTGGIYEQYF. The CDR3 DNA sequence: TGTGCCAGCAGCCCGACAGGGGGAATCTACGAGCAGTACTTC.

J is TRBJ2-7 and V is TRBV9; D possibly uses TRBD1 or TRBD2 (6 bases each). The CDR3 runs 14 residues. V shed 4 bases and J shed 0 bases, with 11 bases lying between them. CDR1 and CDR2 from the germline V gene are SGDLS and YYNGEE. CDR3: CASSHGGSSYEQYF. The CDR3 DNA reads TGTGCCAGCAGCCACGGGGGCAGCTCCTACGAGCAGTACTTC.

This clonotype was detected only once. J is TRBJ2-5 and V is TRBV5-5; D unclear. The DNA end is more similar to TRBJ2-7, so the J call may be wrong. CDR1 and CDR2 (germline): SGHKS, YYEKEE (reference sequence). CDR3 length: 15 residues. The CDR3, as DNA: TGTGCCAGCAGCTTGGCGGCTATTCTCTCCTACGAGCAGTACTTC. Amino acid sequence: CASSLAAILSYEQYF.

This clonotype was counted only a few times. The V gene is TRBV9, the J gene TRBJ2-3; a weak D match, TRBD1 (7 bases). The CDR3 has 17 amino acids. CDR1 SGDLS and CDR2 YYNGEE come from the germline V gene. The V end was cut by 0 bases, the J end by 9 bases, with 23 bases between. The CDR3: CASSVDPPGGLGETQYF. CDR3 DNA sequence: TGTGCCAGCAGCGTAGACCCCCCAGGGGGGTTGGGGGAGACGCAGTATTTT. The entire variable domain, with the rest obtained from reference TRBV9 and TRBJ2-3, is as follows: DSGVTQTPKHLITATGQRVTLRCSPRSGDLSVYWYQQSLDQGLQFLIQYYNGEERAKGNILERFSAQQFPDLHSELNLSSLELGDSALYFCASSVDPPGGLGETQYFGPGTRLTVL.

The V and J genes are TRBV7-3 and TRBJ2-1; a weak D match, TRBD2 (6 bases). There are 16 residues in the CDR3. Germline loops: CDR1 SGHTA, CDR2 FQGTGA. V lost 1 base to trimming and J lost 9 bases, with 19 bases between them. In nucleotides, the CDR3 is TGTGCCAGCAGCTTAATGGTGGCGGGAAGTGGTGGTGAGCAGTTCTTC. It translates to CASSLMVAGSGGEQFF.

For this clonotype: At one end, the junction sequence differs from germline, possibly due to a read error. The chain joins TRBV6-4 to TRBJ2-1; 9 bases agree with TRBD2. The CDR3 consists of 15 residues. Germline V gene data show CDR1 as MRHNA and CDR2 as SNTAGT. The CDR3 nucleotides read TGTGCCGGCAGCACGGGAGCGGGAGGCTACAATGAGCAGTTCTTC. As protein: CAGSTGAGGYNEQFF.

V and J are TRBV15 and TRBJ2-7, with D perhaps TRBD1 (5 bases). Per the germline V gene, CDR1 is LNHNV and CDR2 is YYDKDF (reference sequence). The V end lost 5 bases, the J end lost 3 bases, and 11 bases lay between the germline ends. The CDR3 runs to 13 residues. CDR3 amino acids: CATSPDRGYEQYF. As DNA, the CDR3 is TGTGCCACCAGCCCTGACAGAGGCTACGAGCAGTACTTC.

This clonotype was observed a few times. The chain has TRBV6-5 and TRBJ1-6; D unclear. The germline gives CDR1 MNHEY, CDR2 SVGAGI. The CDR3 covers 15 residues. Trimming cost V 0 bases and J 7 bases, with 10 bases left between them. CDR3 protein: CASSYSQQNNSPLHF. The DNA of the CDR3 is TGTGCCAGCAGTTACTCTCAACAGAACAATTCACCCCTCCACTTT.

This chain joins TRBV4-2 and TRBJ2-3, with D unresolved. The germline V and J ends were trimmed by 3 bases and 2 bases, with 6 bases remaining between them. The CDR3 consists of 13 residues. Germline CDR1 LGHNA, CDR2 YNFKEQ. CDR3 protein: CASSQEITDTQYF. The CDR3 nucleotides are TGTGCCAGCAGCCAGGAAATCACAGATACGCAGTATTTT.

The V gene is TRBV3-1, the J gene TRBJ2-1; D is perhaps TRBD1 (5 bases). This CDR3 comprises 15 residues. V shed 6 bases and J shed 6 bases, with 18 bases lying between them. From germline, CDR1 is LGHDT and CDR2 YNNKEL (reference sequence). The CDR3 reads CASSLGVSGRNEQFF. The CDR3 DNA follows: TGTGCCAGCAGTCTAGGGGTCTCAGGGCGCAATGAGCAGTTCTTC.

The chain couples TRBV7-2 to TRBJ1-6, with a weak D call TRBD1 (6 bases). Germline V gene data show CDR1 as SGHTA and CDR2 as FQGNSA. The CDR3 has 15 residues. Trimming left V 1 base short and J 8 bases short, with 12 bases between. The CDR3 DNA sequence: TGTGCCAGCAGCTTAGTGTACAGGGCGGATTCACCCCTCCACTTT. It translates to CASSLVYRADSPLHF.

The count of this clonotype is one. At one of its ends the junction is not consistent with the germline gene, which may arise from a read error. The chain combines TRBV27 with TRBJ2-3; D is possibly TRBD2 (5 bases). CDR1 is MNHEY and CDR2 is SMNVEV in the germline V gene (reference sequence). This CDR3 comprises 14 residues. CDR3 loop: CATSWRHSTDTQYF. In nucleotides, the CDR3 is TGTGCCACCAGTTGGAGGCACAGCACAGATACGCAGTATTTT.

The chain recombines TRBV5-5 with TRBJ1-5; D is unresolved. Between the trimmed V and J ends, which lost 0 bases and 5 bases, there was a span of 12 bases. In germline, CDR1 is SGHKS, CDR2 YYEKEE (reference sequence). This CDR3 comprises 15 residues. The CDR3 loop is CASSLGGPGDQPQHF. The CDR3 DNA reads TGTGCCAGCAGCTTGGGTGGCCCCGGGGATCAGCCCCAGCATTTT. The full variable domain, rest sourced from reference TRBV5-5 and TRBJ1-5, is DAGVTQSPTHLIKTRGQQVTLRCSPISGHKSVSWYQQVLGQGPQFIFQYYEKEERGRGNFPDRFSARQFPNYSSELNVNALLLGDSALYLCASSLGGPGDQPQHFGDGTRLSIL.

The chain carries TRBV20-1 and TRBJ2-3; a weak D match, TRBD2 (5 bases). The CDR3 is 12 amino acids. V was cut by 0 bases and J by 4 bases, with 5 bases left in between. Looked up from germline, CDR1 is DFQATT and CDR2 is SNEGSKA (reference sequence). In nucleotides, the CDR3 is TGCAGTGCTAGAGATAGCGCAGATACGCAGTATTTT. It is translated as CSARDSADTQYF.

The CDR3 loop reads CASSRIPAEQYF. The CDR3 DNA is TGTGCCAGCAGTAGAATTCCGGCCGAGCAGTACTTC. V usage is TRBV28 and J usage is TRBJ2-4; D unresolved. With the DNA end fitting TRBJ2-7 better, the J assignment may be wrong. The germline V gene encodes CDR1 MDHEN and CDR2 SYDVKM. The CDR3 contains 12 residues.

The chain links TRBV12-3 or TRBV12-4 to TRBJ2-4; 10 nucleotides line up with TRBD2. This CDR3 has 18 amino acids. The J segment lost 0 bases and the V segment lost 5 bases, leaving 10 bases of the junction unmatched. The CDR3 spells CASSPGDSGGIAKNIQYF. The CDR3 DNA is TGTGCCAGCAGTCCTGGCGATAGCGGGGGGATAGCCAAAAACATTCAGTACTTC.

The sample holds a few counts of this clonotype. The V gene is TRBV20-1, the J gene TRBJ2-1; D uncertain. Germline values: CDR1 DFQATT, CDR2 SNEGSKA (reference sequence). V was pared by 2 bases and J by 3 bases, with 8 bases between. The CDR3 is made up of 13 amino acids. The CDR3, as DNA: TGCAGTGCTAGACAGCGACTCTACAATGAGCAGTTCTTC. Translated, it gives CSARQRLYNEQFF.

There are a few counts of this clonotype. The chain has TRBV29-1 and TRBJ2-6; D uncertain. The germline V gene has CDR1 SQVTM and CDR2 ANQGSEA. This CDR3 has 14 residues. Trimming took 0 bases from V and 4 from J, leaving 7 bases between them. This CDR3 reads CSVEDNTGANVLTF. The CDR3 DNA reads TGCAGCGTTGAAGATAACACCGGGGCCAACGTCCTGACTTTC.